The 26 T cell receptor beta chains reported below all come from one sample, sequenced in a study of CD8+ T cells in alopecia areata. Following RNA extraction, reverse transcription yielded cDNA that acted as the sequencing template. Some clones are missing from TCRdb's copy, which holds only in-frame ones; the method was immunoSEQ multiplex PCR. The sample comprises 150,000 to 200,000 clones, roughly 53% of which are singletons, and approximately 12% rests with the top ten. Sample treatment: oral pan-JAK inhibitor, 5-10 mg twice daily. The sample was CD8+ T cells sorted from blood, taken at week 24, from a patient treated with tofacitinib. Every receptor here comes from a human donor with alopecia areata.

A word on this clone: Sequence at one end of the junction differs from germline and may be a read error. The chain's CDR3 is CASSPRPGTKNTGELFF. The CDR3 DNA sequence: TGTGCTAGCAGCCCACGTCCCGGGACCAAGAACACCGGGGAGCTGTTTTTT. The rearrangement joins TRBV7-7 to TRBJ2-2; either TRBD1 or TRBD2 may fit D (5 bases each). The CDR3 has 17 residues. The germline V gene has CDR1 SSHAT and CDR2 FNYEAQ (reference sequence).

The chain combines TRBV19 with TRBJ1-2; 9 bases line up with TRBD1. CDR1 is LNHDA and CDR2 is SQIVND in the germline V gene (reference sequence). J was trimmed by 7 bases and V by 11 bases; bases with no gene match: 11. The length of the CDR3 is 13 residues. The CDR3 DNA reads TGTGCCGGCCGGGACAGGGTAATGGGTGGCTACACCTTC. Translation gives CAGRDRVMGGYTF.

In DNA, the CDR3 is TGCGCAAGTCCTGGGGGTAGCAATCAGCCCCAGCATTTT. It encodes CASPGGSNQPQHF. The gene calls are TRBV5-1 and TRBJ1-5, with TRBD1 as a possible D gene (5 bases). This CDR3 region has 13 residues. Germline V lookup: CDR1 SGHRS, CDR2 YFSETQ.

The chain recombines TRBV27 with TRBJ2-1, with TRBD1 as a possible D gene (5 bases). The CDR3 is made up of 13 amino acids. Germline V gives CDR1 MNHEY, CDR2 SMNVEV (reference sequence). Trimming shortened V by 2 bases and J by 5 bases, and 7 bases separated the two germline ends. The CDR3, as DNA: TGTGCCAGCAGTTTAATGACAGACAATGAGCAGTTCTTC. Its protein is CASSLMTDNEQFF.

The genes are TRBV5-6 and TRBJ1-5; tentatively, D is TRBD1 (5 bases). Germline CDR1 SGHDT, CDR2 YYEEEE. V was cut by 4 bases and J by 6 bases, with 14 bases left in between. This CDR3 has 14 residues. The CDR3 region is CASSPGTASQPQHF. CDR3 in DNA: TGTGCCAGCAGCCCTGGGACCGCGTCTCAGCCCCAGCATTTT.

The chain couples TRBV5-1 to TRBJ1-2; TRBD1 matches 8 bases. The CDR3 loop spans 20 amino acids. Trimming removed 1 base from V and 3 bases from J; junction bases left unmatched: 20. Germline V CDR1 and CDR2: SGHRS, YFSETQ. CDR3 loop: CASSLTGGTGMIVGDYGYTF. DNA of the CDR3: TGCGCCAGCAGCTTGACGGGTGGGACAGGTATGATCGTCGGTGACTATGGCTACACCTTC.

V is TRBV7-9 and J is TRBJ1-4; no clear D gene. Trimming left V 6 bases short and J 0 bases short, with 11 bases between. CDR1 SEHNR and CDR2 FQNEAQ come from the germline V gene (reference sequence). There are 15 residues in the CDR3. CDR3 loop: CASSPAGATNEKLFF. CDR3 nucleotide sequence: TGTGCCAGCAGTCCCGCGGGCGCAACTAATGAAAAACTGTTTTTT.

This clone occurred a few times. CDR3 nucleotide sequence: TGTGCCAGCAGCGTAGACAGGGGGCGATTCACAGATACGCAGTATTTT. Protein sequence: CASSVDRGRFTDTQYF. This chain connects TRBV5-6 to TRBJ2-3, with 10 nucleotides matching TRBD1. In germline, CDR1 is SGHDT, CDR2 YYEEEE. The CDR3 extends over 16 amino acids. V was pared by 4 bases and J by 2 bases, with 7 bases of the junction left unmatched.

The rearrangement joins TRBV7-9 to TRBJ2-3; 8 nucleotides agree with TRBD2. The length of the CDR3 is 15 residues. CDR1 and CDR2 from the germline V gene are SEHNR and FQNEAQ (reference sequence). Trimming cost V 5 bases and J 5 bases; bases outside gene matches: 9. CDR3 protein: CASSPRTSWGDTQYF. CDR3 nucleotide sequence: TGTGCCAGCAGCCCTAGGACTAGCTGGGGAGATACGCAGTATTTT.

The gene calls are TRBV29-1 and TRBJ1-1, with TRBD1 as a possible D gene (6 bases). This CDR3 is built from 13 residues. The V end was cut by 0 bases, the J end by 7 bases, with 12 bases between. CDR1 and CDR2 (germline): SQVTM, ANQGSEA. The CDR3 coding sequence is TGCAGCGTTGAAGATGGGAGGGGGGGTGAAGCTTTCTTT. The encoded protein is CSVEDGRGGEAFF.

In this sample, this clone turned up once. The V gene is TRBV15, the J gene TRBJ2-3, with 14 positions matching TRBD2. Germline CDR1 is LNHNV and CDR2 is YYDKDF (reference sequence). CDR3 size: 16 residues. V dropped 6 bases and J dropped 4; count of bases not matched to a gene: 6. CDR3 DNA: TGTGCCACCAGGGGGACTAGCGGGGGTATCCCAGATACGCAGTATTTT. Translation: CATRGTSGGIPDTQYF.

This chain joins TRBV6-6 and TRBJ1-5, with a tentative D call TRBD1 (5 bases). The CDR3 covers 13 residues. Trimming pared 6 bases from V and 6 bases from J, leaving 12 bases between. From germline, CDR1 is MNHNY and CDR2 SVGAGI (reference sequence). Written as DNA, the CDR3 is TGTGCCAGCAGCCCTACAGGAGTTCAGCCCCAGCATTTT. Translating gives CASSPTGVQPQHF.

This chain's CDR3 is CATNGRVGSFYGYTF. The CDR3 DNA reads as TGTGCCACCAACGGCAGGGTCGGAAGTTTCTATGGCTACACCTTC. The chain joins TRBV15 to TRBJ1-2; D possibly corresponds to TRBD1 (5 bases). CDR1 and CDR2 (germline): LNHNV, YYDKDF (reference sequence). V lost 7 bases, J lost 4 bases, and 19 bases lay in between. This CDR3 comprises 15 residues. Full variable domain (missing parts from reference TRBV15 and TRBJ1-2): DAMVIQNPRYQVTQFGKPVTLSCSQTLNHNVMYWYQQKSSQAPKLLFHYYDKDFNNEADTPDNFQSRRPNTSFCFLDIRSPGLGDTAMYLCATNGRVGSFYGYTFGSGTRLTVV.

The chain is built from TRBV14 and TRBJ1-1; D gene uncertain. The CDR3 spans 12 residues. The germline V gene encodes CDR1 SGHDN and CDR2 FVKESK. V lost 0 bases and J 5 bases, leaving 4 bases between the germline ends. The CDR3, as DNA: TGTGCCAGCAGCCAAGATCCGACTGAAGCTTTCTTT. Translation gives CASSQDPTEAFF.

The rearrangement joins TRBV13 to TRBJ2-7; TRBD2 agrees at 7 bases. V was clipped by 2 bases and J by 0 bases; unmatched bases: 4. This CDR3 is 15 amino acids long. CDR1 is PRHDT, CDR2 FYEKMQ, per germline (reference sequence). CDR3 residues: CASSLSGESSYEQYF. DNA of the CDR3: TGTGCCAGCAGCTTAAGCGGGGAAAGCTCCTACGAGCAGTACTTC.

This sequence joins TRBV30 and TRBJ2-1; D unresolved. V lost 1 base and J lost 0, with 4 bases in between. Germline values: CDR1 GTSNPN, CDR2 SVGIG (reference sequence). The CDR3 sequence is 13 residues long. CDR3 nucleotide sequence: TGTGCCTGGAGTGAGTACTCCTACAATGAGCAGTTCTTC. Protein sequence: CAWSEYSYNEQFF. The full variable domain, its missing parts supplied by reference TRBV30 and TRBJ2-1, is SQTIHQWPATLVQPVGSPLSLECTVEGTSNPNLYWYRQAAGRGLQLLFYSVGIGQISSEVPQNLSASRPQDRQFILSSKKLLLSDSGFYLCAWSEYSYNEQFFGPGTRLTVL.

CDR3 in DNA: TGTGCCAGCAGCCCTAGCGGGGGGACCTACAATGAGCAGTTCTTC. This encodes CASSPSGGTYNEQFF. The rearrangement links TRBV4-2 to TRBJ2-1, with 11 positions matching TRBD2. Germline assignment: CDR1 LGHNA and CDR2 YNFKEQ. The J segment lost 2 bases and the V segment lost 4 bases, leaving 1 base of the junction unmatched. The CDR3 contains 15 residues.

This CDR3 reads CASSLATAGYEQYF. DNA for the CDR3: TGTGCCAGCAGCTTAGCCACAGCCGGATACGAGCAGTACTTC. The chain joins TRBV7-9 to TRBJ2-7, with D uncertain. The CDR3 runs 14 residues. V was clipped by 0 bases and J by 4 bases, with 10 bases between them. Germline CDR1 SEHNR, CDR2 FQNEAQ (reference sequence). Supplemented by reference TRBV7-9 and TRBJ2-7, the full variable domain reads DTGVSQNPRHKITKRGQNVTFRCDPISEHNRLYWYRQTLGQGPEFLTYFQNEAQLEKSRLLSDRFSAERPKGSFSTLEIQRTEQGDSAMYLCASSLATAGYEQYFGPGTRLTVT.

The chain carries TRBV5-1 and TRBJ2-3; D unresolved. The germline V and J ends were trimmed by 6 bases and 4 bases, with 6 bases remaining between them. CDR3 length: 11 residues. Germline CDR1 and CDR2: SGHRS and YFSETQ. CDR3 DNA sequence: TGCGCCAGCACCGACTCAGATACGCAGTATTTT. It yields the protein CASTDSDTQYF.

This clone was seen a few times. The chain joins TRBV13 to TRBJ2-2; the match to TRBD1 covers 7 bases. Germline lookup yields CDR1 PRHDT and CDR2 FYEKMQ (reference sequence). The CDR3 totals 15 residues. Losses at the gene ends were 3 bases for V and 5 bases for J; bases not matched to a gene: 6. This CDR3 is CASSFRDSSTGELFF. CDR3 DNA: TGTGCCAGCAGCTTTCGGGACAGTTCAACCGGGGAGCTGTTTTTT.

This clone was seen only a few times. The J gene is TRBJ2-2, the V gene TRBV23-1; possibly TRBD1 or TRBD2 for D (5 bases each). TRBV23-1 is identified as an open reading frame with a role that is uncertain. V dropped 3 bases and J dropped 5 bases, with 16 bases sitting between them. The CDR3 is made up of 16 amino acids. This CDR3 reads CASSHPPGRRTGELFF. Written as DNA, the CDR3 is TGCGCCAGCAGTCATCCCCCGGGACGGAGGACCGGGGAGCTGTTTTTT.

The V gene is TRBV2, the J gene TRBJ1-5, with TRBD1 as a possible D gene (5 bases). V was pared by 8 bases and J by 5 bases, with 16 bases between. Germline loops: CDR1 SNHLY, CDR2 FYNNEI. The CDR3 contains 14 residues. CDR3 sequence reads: CASRQSQGHQPQHF. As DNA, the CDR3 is TGTGCCAGCCGTCAATCCCAGGGTCATCAGCCCCAGCATTTT.

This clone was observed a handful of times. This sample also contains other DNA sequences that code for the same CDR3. In DNA form, the CDR3 reads TGTGCCAGCAGCACCGGCGGGGGGCAGCCCCAGCATTTT. Protein: CASSTGGGQPQHF. The rearrangement joins TRBV5-6 to TRBJ1-5; D may be TRBD1 (5 bases). Per the germline V gene, CDR1 is SGHDT and CDR2 is YYEEEE. Trimming shortened V by 4 bases and J by 7 bases, and 12 bases separated the two germline ends. The CDR3 spans 13 residues. The entire variable domain, with the rest obtained from reference TRBV5-6 and TRBJ1-5, is as follows: DAGVTQSPTHLIKTRGQQVTLRCSPKSGHDTVSWYQQALGQGPQFIFQYYEEEERQRGNFPDRFSGHQFPNYSSELNVNALLLGDSALYLCASSTGGGQPQHFGDGTRLSIL.

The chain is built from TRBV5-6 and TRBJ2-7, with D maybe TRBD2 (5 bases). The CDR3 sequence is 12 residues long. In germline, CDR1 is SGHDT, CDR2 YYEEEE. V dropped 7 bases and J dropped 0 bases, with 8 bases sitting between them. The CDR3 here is CASGRGSYEQYF. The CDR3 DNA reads TGTGCCAGCGGCCGGGGCTCCTACGAGCAGTACTTC.

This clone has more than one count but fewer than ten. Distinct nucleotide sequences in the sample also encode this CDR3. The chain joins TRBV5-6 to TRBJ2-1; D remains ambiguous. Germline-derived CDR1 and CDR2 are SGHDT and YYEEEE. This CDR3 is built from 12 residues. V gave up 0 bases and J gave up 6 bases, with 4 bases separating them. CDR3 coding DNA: TGTGCCAGCAGCTTGGGGGGCAATGAGCAGTTCTTC. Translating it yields CASSLGGNEQFF.

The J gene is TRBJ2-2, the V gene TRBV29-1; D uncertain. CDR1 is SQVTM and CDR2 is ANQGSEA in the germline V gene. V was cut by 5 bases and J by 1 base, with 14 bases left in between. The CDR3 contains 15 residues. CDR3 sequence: CSVSTSNENTGELFF. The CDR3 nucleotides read TGCAGCGTTTCGACATCAAACGAGAACACCGGGGAGCTGTTTTTT.